The present T cell receptor beta chain was sequenced within a study of CD8+CD57+ T cells in acquired aplastic anemia. Both TCR beta VDJ combination and CDR3 sequence profiling were carried out. Genomic DNA was the template for this profiling. MiXCR was run by TCRdb on the reads, yielding one entry per CDR3 protein. The table lists approximately 260,000 distinct CDR3 sequences, approximately 79% of them singletons. Patients sequenced had flow cytometry evidence of CD8+CD57+ cell expansion. About this clonotype: The junction differs from germline at one of its ends, possibly a read error.

Germline lookup yields CDR1 SGHTA and CDR2 FQGNSA. This CDR3 is built from 14 residues. The TCR was taken from a human donor with aplastic anemia. The rearrangement uses TRBV7-2 and TRBJ2-5, with a tentative D call TRBD1 (8 bases). The sequencing input was sorted CD4+, CD8+, or CD8+CD57+ T cells (not recorded which) from PBMCs. This CDR3 reads CASSLSRGRGQQEF. CDR3 nucleotides: TGTGCCAGCAGCTTAAGCAGGGGGCGGGGGCAGCAAGAGTTC.